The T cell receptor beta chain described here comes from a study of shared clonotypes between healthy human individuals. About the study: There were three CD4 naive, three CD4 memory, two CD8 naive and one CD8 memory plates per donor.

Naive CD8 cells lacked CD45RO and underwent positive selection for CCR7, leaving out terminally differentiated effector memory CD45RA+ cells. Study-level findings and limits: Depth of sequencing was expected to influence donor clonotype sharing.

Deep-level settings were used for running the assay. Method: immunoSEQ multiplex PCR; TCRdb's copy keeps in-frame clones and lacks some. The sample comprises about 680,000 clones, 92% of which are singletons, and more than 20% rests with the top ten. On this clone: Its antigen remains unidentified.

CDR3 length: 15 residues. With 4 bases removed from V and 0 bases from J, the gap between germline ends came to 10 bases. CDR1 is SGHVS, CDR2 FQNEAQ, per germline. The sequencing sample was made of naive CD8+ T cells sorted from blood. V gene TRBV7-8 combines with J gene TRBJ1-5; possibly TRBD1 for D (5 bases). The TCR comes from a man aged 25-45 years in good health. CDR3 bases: TGTGCCAGCAGCTCAAGAAGGGGTAGCAATCAGCCCCAGCATTTT. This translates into CASSSRRGSNQPQHF.